The subject of this entry is one T cell receptor beta chain. This entry is derived from a study of shared clonotypes between healthy human individuals. Repertoires were generated with immunoSEQ multiplex PCR, while TCRdb's copy carries only in-frame clones and drops some. The sample records 400,000 or so clones, 90% to 97% being singletons. Germline V gene data show CDR1 as WSHSY and CDR2 as SAAADI. The CDR3 sequence is 14 residues long. V was clipped by 5 bases and J by 1 base, with 10 bases between them. The V gene is TRBV10-2, the J gene TRBJ2-3, with D perhaps TRBD1 (5 bases). The material sequenced was memory CD8+ T cells sorted from blood. Subset noted: CD45RO+ cells pooled with CCR7-negative TemRA cells. This clonotype was obtained from a man aged 30 to 45 in good health. Written as DNA, the CDR3 is TGCGCCAGCAGTCTAGTAGGGGGCACAGATACGCAGTATTTT. This translates into CASSLVGGTDTQYF.